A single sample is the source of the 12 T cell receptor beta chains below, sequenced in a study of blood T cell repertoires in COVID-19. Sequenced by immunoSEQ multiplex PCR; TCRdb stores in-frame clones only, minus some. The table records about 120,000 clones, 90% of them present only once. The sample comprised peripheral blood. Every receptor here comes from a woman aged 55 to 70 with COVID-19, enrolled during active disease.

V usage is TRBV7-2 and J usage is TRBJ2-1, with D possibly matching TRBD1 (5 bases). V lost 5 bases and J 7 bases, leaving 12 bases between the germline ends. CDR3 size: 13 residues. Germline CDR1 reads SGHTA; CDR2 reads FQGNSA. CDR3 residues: CASSLDSLNEQFF. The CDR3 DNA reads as TGTGCCAGCAGCCTCGACAGCCTAAATGAGCAGTTCTTC.

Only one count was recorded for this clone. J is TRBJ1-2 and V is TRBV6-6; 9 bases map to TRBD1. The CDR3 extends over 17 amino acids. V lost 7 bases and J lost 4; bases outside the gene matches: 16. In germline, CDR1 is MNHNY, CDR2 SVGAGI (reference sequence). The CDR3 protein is CASIRNPGQGTTYGYTF. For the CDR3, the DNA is TGTGCCAGCATTCGAAACCCGGGACAGGGTACCACCTATGGCTACACCTTC.

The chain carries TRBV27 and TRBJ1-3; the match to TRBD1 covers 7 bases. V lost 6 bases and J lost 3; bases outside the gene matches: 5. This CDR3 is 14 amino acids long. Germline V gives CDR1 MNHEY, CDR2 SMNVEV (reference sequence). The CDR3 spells CASSSRDSGNTIYF. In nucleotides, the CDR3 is TGTGCCAGCAGCAGCCGGGACAGTGGAAACACCATATATTTT.

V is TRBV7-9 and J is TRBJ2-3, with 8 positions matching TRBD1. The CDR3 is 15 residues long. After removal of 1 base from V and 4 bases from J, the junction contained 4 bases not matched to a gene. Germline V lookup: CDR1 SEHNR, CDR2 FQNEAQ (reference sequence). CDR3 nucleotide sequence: TGTGCCAGCAGCTTAGGTGCAGGGGGCTCAGATACGCAGTATTTT. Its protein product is CASSLGAGGSDTQYF.

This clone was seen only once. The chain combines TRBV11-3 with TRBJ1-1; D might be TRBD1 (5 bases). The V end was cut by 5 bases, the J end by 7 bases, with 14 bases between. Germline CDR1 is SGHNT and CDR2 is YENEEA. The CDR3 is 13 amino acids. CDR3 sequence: CASSPAGGGEAFF. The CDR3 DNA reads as TGTGCCAGCAGCCCCGCCGGGGGGGGTGAAGCTTTCTTT.

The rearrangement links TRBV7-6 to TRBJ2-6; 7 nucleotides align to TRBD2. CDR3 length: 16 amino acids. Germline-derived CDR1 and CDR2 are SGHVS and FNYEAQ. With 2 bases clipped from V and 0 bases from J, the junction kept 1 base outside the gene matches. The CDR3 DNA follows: TGTGCCAGCAGCTTAACGGGAGGCTCTGGGGCCAACGTCCTGACTTTC. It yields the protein CASSLTGGSGANVLTF.

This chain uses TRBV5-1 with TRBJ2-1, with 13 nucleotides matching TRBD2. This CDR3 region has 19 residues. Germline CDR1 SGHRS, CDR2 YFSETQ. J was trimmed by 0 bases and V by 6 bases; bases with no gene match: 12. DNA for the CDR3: TGCGCCAGCACCCCGCAGCCGGGACTAGCGGGGATCTCCTACAATGAGCAGTTCTTC. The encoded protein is CASTPQPGLAGISYNEQFF.

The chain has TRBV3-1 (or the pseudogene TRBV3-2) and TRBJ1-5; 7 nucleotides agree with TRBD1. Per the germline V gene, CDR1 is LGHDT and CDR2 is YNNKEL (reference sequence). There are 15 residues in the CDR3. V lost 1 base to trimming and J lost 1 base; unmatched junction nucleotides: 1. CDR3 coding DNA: TGTGCCAGCAGCCAAGGGGGACAGAGCAATCAGCCCCAGCATTTT. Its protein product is CASSQGGQSNQPQHF.

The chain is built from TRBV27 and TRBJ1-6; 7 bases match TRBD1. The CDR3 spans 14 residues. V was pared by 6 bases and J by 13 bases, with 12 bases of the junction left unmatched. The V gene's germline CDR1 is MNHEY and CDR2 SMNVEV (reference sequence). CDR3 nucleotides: TGTGCCAGCAGCAAGGGACAGCCTACGCGTCCCCTCCACTTT. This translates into CASSKGQPTRPLHF.

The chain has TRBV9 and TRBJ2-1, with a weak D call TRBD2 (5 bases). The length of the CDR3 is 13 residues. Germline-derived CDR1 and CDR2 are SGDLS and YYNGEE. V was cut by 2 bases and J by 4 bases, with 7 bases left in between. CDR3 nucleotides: TGTGCCAGCAGCGTCGACTATTACAATGAGCAGTTCTTC. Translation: CASSVDYYNEQFF.

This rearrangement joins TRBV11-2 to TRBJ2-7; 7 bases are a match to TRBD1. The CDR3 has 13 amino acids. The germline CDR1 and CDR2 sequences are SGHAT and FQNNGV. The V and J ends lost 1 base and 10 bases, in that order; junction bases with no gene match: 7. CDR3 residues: CASSLGRTGTQYF. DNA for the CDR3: TGTGCCAGCAGCTTAGGGAGGACAGGTACCCAGTACTTC. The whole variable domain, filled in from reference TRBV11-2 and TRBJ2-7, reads EAGVAQSPRYKIIEKRQSVAFWCNPISGHATLYWYQQILGQGPKLLIQFQNNGVVDDSQLPKDRFSAERLKGVDSTLKIQPAKLEDSAVYLCASSLGRTGTQYFGPGTRLTVT.

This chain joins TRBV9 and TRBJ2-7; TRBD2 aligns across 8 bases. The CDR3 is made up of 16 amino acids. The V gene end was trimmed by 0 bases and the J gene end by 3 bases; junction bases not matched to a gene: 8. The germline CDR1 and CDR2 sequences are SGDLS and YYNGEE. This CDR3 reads CASSVGLRGAHYEQYF. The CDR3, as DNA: TGTGCCAGCAGCGTAGGTTTGCGGGGGGCCCACTACGAGCAGTACTTC.